The T cell receptor beta chain described here comes from a study of blood T cell repertoires in COVID-19. Study at large: Samples of COVID-19 (acute and convalescent) were obtained from the United States, Italy and Spain.

How the authors handled the data: The assay estimated nucleated cells by amplifying reference gene primers. Repertoires were generated with immunoSEQ multiplex PCR, while TCRdb's copy carries only in-frame clones and drops some. V, J and clone size are taken as reported in that table, and D and trimming were inferred from the DNA itself. The table includes 110,000 or so clones, approximately 90% detected once. The V end lost 2 bases, the J end lost 0 bases, and 8 bases lay between the germline ends. The germline gives CDR1 MNHEY, CDR2 SMNVEV (reference sequence). The CDR3 sequence is 15 residues long.

The chain is built from TRBV27 and TRBJ2-1; no reliable D call. The sequence derives from an older woman who had recovered from COVID-19. Sample: peripheral blood. CDR3 amino acids: CASSLGSGSYNEQFF. CDR3 coding DNA: TGTGCCAGCAGTTTAGGTTCCGGCTCCTACAATGAGCAGTTCTTC.